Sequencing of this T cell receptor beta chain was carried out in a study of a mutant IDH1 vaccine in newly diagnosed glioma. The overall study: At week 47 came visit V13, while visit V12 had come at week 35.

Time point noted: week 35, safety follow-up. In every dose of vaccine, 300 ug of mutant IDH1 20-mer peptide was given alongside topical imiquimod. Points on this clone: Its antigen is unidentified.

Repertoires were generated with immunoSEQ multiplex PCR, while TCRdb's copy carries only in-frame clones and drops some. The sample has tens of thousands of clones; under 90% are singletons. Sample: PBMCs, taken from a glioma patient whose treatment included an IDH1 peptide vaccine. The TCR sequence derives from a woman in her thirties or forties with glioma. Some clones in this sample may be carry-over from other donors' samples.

This chain's CDR3 is CASSIGGFNTEAFF. As DNA, the CDR3 is TGTGCCAGTAGTATCGGAGGGTTTAATACTGAAGCTTTCTTT. The J gene is TRBJ1-1, the V gene TRBV19; D is unclear. Per the germline V gene, CDR1 is LNHDA and CDR2 is SQIVND (reference sequence). Trimming took 3 bases from V and 5 from J, leaving 13 bases between them. This CDR3 has 14 amino acids.